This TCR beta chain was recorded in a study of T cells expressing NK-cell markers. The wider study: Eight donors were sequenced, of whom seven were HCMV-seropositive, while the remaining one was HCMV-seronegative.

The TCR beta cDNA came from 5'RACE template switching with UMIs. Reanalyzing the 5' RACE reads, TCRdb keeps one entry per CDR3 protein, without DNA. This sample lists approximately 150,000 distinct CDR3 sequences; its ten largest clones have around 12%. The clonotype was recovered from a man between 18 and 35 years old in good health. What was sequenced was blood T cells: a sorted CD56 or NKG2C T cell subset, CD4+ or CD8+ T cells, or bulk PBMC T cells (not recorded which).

Here the CDR3 reads CASSLDGQEGTQYF. The chain joins TRBV7-2 to TRBJ2-5; TCRdb's assignment of TRBD2 cannot be checked, as there is no DNA. The germline CDR1 and CDR2 sequences are SGHTA and FQGNSA. The CDR3 is 14 amino acids.